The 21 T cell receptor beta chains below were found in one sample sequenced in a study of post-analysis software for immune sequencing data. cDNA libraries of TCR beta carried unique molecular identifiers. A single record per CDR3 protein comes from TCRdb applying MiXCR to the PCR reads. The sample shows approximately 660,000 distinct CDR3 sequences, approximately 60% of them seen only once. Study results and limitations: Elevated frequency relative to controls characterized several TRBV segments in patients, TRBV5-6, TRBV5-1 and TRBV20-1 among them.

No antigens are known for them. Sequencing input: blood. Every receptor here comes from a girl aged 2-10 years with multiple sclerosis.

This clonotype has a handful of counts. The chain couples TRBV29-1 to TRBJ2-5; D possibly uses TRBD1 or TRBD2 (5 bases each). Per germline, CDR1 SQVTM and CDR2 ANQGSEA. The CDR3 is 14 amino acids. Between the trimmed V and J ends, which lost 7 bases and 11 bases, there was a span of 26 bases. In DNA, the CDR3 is TGCAGCGCGGCGCCCGGGACCCTAGGCAATGAGCAGTACTTC. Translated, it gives CSAAPGTLGNEQYF.

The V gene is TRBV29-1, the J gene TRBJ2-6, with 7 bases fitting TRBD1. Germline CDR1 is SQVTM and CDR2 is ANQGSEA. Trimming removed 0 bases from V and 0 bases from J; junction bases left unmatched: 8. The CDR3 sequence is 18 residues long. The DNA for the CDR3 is TGCAGCGTTGAAGATCGAAGCAGGGGGTTCTCTGGGGCCAACGTCCTGACTTTC. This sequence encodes CSVEDRSRGFSGANVLTF.

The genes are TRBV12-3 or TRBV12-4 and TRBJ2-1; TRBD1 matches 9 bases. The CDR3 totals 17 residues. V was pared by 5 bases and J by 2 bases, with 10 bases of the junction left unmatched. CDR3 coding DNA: TGTGCCAGCAGTCGTCCCGGGACAGGGTTCACCTACAATGAGCAGTTCTTC. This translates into CASSRPGTGFTYNEQFF.

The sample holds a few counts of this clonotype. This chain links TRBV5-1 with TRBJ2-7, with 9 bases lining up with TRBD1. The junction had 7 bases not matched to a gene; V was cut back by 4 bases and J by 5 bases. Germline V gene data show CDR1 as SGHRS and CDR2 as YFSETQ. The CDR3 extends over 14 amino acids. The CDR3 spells CASSRTGTGNEQYF. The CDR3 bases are TGCGCCAGCAGCCGCACCGGGACAGGGAACGAGCAGTACTTC.

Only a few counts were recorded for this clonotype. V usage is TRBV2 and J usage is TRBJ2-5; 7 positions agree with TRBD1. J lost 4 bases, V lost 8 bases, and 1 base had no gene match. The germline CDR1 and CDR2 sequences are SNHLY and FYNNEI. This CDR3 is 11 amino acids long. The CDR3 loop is CASGDRETQYF. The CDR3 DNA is TGTGCCAGCGGGGACAGAGAGACCCAGTACTTC.

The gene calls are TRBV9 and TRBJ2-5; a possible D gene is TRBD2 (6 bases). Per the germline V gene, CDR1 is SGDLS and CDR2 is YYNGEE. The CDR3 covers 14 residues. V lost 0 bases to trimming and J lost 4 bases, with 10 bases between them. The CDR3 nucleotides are TGTGCCAGCAGCGTAGGGGGGGTCGGAGAGACCCAGTACTTC. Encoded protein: CASSVGGVGETQYF.

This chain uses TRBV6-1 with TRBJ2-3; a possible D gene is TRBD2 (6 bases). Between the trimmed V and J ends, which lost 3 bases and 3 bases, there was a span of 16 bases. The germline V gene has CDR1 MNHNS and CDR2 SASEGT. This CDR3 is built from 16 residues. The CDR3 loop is CASSELGGTHTDTQYF. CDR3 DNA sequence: TGTGCCAGCAGTGAGCTGGGCGGGACTCATACAGATACGCAGTATTTT.

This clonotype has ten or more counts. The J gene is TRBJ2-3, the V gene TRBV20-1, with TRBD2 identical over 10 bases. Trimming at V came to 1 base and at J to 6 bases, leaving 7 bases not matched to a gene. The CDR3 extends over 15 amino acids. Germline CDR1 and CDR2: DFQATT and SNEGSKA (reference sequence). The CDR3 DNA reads TGCAGTGCTAGAGTTCTAGCGGGAGAGGCGGATACGCAGTATTTT. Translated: CSARVLAGEADTQYF.

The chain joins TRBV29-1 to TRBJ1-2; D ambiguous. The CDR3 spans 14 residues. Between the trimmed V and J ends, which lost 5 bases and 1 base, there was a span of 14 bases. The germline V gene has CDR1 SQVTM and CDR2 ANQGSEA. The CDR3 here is CSVSDGSFNYGYTF. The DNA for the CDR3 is TGCAGCGTTTCTGACGGGAGTTTTAACTATGGCTACACCTTC.

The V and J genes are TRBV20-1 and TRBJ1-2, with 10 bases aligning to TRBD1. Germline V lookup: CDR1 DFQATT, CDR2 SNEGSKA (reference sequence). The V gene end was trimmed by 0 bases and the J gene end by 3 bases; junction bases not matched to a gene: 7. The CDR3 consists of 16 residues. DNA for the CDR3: TGCAGTGCTAGAGATCGGGACAGGGGTTTTGACTATGGCTACACCTTC. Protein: CSARDRDRGFDYGYTF.

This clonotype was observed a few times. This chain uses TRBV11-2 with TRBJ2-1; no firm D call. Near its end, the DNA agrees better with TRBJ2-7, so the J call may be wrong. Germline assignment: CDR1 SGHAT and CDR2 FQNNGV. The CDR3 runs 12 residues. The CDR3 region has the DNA TGTGCCAGCAGCTTAGGTAGCAACGAGCAGTACTTC. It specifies CASSLGSNEQYF.

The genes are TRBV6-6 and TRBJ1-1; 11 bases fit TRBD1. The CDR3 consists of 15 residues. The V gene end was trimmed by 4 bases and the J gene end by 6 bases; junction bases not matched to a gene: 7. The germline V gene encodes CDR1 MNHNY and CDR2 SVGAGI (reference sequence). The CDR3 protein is CASSWDRGSKAEAFF. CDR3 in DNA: TGTGCCAGCAGTTGGGACAGGGGGTCAAAGGCTGAAGCTTTCTTT.

DNA of the CDR3: TGTGCCAGCAGCTCCTCTAGCGGGCCCCACCGAGTTGAGCAGTTCTTC. This translates into CASSSSSGPHRVEQFF. The rearrangement joins TRBV3-1 to TRBJ2-1, with TRBD2 identical over 8 bases. This CDR3 has 16 residues. Looked up from germline, CDR1 is LGHDT and CDR2 is YNNKEL (reference sequence). J gave up 9 bases and V 5 bases, and 15 bases lay outside the gene matches.

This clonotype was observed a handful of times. CDR3 bases: TGTGCCAGCAGTTTATTCCCTAGCGGGGCAGGGGCCAACGTCCTGACTTTC. This encodes CASSLFPSGAGANVLTF. The V and J genes are TRBV27 and TRBJ2-6, with 9 bases identical to TRBD2. CDR3 size: 17 residues. Germline V CDR1 and CDR2: MNHEY, SMNVEV (reference sequence). V shed 1 base, J shed 4 bases, and the junction held 5 bases outside the gene matches. The whole variable domain, remainder taken from reference TRBV27 and TRBJ2-6, is EAQVTQNPRYLITVTGKKLTVTCSQNMNHEYMSWYRQDPGLGLRQIYYSMNVEVTDKGDVPEGYKVSRKEKRNFPLILESPSPNQTSLYFCASSLFPSGAGANVLTFGAGSRLTVL.

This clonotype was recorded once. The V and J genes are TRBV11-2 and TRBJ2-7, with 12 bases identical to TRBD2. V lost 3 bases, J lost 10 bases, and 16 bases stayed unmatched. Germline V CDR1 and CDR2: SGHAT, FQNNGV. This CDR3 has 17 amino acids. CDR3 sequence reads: CASSFGTSGRQGMVQYF. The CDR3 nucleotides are TGTGCCAGCAGCTTCGGGACTAGCGGGCGCCAGGGGATGGTCCAGTACTTC.

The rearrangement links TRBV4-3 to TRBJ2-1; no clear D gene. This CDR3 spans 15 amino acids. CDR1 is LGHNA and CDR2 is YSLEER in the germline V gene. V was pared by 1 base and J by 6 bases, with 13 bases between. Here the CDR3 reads CASSQAKYSGNEQFF. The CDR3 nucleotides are TGCGCCAGCAGCCAAGCAAAGTATTCGGGCAATGAGCAGTTCTTC.

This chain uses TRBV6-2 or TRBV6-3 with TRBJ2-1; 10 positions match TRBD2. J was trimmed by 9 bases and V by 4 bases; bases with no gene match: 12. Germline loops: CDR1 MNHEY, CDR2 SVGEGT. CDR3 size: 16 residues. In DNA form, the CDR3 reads TGTGCCAGCAGTTTCCCCACTAGCGGGGTAAGGGGTGAGCAGTTCTTC. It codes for CASSFPTSGVRGEQFF.

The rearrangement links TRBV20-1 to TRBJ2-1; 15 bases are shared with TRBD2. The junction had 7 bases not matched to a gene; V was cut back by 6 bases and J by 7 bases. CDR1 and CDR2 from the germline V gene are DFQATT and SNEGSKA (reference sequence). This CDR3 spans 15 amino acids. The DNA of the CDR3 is TGCAGTGCCTTAAAGGGGACTAGCGGGGGGAATGAGCAGTTCTTC. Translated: CSALKGTSGGNEQFF.

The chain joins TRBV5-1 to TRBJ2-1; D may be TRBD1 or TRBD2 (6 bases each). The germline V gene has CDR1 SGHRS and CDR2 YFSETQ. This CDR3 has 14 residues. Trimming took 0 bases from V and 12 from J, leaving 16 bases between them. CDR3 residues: CASSLAPRGLLQFF. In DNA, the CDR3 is TGCGCCAGCAGCTTGGCCCCACGGGGGCTCTTGCAGTTCTTC.

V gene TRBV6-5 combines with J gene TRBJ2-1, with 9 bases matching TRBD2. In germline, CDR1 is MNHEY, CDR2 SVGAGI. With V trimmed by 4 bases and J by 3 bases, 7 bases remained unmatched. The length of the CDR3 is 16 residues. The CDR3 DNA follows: TGTGCCAGCAGTTCCCTAAGCGGGGGGCACTACAATGAGCAGTTCTTC. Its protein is CASSSLSGGHYNEQFF.

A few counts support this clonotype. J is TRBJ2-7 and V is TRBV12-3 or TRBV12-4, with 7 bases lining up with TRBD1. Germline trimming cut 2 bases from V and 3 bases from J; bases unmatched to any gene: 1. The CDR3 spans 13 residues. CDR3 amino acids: CASSLWTGYEQYF. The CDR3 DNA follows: TGTGCCAGCAGTTTATGGACAGGCTACGAGCAGTACTTC.